The 13 T cell receptor beta chains reported below all come from one sample, sequenced in a study of cytomegalovirus exposure and HLA in healthy donors. PCR was performed using 60 Vbeta and 13 Jbeta primers. Here immunoSEQ multiplex PCR was the method, and the copy in TCRdb shows in-frame clones only, minus some. The profile shows around 200,000 clones, 82% of them singletons. Specimen: PBMCs. The source of these receptors is a woman aged 18-29 years in good health and CMV-seronegative.

The rearrangement links TRBV9 to TRBJ2-5, with TRBD2 matching 7 bases. J was trimmed by 9 bases and V by 0 bases; bases with no gene match: 8. Per germline, CDR1 SGDLS and CDR2 YYNGEE. The CDR3 has 14 residues. CDR3 residues: CASSVVSDRGAQYF. The CDR3, as DNA: TGTGCCAGCAGCGTAGTTAGCGACCGGGGGGCCCAGTACTTC.

This rearrangement joins TRBV19 to TRBJ1-6; TRBD1 might be the D (6 bases). Looked up from germline, CDR1 is LNHDA and CDR2 is SQIVND (reference sequence). The length of the CDR3 is 13 residues. Trimming left V 4 bases short and J 10 bases short, with 11 bases between. The chain's CDR3 is CASSNREHSPLHF. CDR3 DNA: TGTGCCAGTAGTAACAGGGAACACTCACCCCTCCACTTT.

V usage is TRBV27 and J usage is TRBJ2-1, with no clear D. CDR1 is MNHEY, CDR2 SMNVEV, per germline (reference sequence). The V gene lost 4 bases and the J gene lost 0 bases, with 10 bases spanning the gap. The CDR3 covers 15 residues. CDR3 nucleotide sequence: TGTGCCAGCAGTTACTTTGCAAGCTCCTACAATGAGCAGTTCTTC. Translating it yields CASSYFASSYNEQFF.

This clone has just one count. This rearrangement joins TRBV7-9 to TRBJ2-5; the D is unclear. Germline CDR1 is SEHNR and CDR2 is FQNEAQ (reference sequence). The CDR3 is 16 residues long. Trimming removed 5 bases at V and 2 bases at J, with 18 bases between. The DNA of the CDR3 is TGTGCCAGCAGCCTACCGCCGGTGGGCCCACAAGAGACCCAGTACTTC. It translates to CASSLPPVGPQETQYF.

The chain uses TRBV29-1 and TRBJ2-7; TRBD1 matches at 8 bases. CDR1 SQVTM and CDR2 ANQGSEA come from the germline V gene. The CDR3 consists of 12 residues. V lost 7 bases, J lost 6 bases, and 8 bases stayed unmatched. The CDR3 sequence: CSAGQGALEQYF. Written as DNA, the CDR3 is TGCAGCGCCGGACAGGGAGCCCTCGAGCAGTACTTC.

The J gene is TRBJ2-3, the V gene TRBV6-5, with 7 positions matching TRBD2. The length of the CDR3 is 14 residues. Germline assignment: CDR1 MNHEY and CDR2 SVGAGI. V lost 4 bases and J lost 9; bases outside the gene matches: 10. CDR3 amino acids: CASSLGGWGGTQYF. CDR3 DNA: TGTGCCAGCAGTTTAGGAGGGTGGGGGGGGACGCAGTATTTT.

In its sample, this clone was seen once. V is TRBV12-5 and J is TRBJ2-5; TRBD1 matches 9 bases. CDR3 length equals 16 residues. V was pared by 0 bases and J by 7 bases, with 9 bases of the junction left unmatched. Germline CDR1 and CDR2: LGHNT and FRNRAP. The CDR3 DNA reads TGTGCTAGTGGTTTGGTATGGGACAGGGCTCTCCGGACCCAGTACTTC. It translates to CASGLVWDRALRTQYF.

This sequence joins TRBV6-5 and TRBJ2-2; no firm D call. Germline V gene lookup returns CDR1 MNHEY and CDR2 SVGAGI. Trimming took 2 bases from V and 3 from J, leaving 4 bases between them. CDR3 length: 13 residues. In DNA form, the CDR3 reads TGTGCCAGCAGTTACGGAGACACCGGGGAGCTGTTTTTT. Translated: CASSYGDTGELFF.

The gene calls are TRBV9 and TRBJ2-5; no clear D. Germline CDR1 reads SGDLS; CDR2 reads YYNGEE. Trimming took off 0 bases at V and 3 bases at J, with 15 bases between the two ends. The CDR3 spans 16 residues. CDR3 sequence (DNA): TGTGCCAGCAGCGTAGGGGCACAACCGGTAAAAGAGACCCAGTACTTC. Amino acids: CASSVGAQPVKETQYF.

This clone showed up just a few times. The genes are TRBV5-1 and TRBJ2-1, with D perhaps matching TRBD2 (6 bases). This CDR3 has 17 amino acids. V was cut by 4 bases and J by 2 bases, with 19 bases left in between. CDR1 SGHRS and CDR2 YFSETQ come from the germline V gene. CDR3 in DNA: TGCGCCAGCAGCCGCAACTCCGGGACTCCTCCCTACAATGAGCAGTTCTTC. Residues: CASSRNSGTPPYNEQFF.

In nucleotides, the CDR3 is TGTGCCAGTATCCCCCGGGACAGGATCACAGATACGCAGTATTTT. Translation gives CASIPRDRITDTQYF. The chain recombines TRBV28 with TRBJ2-3, with 8 bases lining up with TRBD1. The CDR3 is 15 residues long. In germline, CDR1 is MDHEN, CDR2 SYDVKM. V lost 9 bases to trimming and J lost 2 bases; unmatched junction nucleotides: 10.

This clone was seen a few times. The junction shows a germline mismatch at one end, possibly a read error. The chain carries TRBV7-9 and TRBJ2-1, with 7 bases that match TRBD1. CDR1 is SEHNR and CDR2 is FQNEAQ in the germline V gene (reference sequence). The CDR3 length is 17 residues. The DNA of the CDR3 is TGTTCCAGCAGCTTAGATCCAGGGGGTTTATTCAACAATGAGCAGTTCTTC. It is translated as CSSSLDPGGLFNNEQFF.

This sequence joins TRBV2 and TRBJ1-1; tentatively, D is TRBD1 (5 bases). The CDR3 length is 15 residues. The germline V gene encodes CDR1 SNHLY and CDR2 FYNNEI. Trimming removed 5 bases from V and 4 bases from J, with 17 bases in between. In DNA form, the CDR3 reads TGTGCCAGCAGTACAATCGGGGGGGGTACCACTGAAGCTTTCTTT. Amino acids: CASSTIGGGTTEAFF.